The present T cell receptor (beta chain) was sequenced within a study of T cell responses to AZD1222 COVID-19 vaccine. Study-level results: The reported proportion of spike-specific TCRs targeting unmutated variant regions was nearly half. Clonal diversity was possibly underestimated, and white British individuals and females predominated among donors. The number of AZD1222 recipients seropositive at baseline was only five to seven.

Between the trimmed V and J ends, which lost 3 bases and 7 bases, there was a span of 15 bases. The CDR3 is 15 amino acids. CDR1 is KGHDR and CDR2 is SFDVKD in the germline V gene. The repertoire was sequenced with immunoSEQ multiplex PCR; TCRdb's copy has only in-frame clones and lacks some. Of 53,000 or so clones in the sample, approximately 85% are singletons; the top ten hold roughly 20%. In the case of this clone: Its antigen is unidentified.

The receptor was derived from an adult in good health. The material sequenced was peripheral blood, taken on day 0 of MenACWY control vaccination. The genes are TRBV24-1 and TRBJ2-1; D is unclear. CDR3 coding DNA: TGTGCCACCAGTGATAGGTCTGGCCCTAGGAATGAGCAGTTCTTC. As protein: CATSDRSGPRNEQFF.